This passage covers 26 T cell receptor beta chains from one sample sequenced in a study of T cell repertoires in cytomegalovirus infection. TCRdb reprocessed the reads via MiXCR and lists one record per CDR3 protein. The data hold roughly 300,000 distinct CDR3 sequences, with 8% to 9.5% observed a single time. Input material: PBMCs. These receptor sequences come from a human donor in good health (CMV status not recorded). Some clones in this sample may be carry-over from other donors' samples.

This chain connects TRBV10-2 to TRBJ2-7; 11 positions match TRBD2. Trimming cost V 8 bases and J 3 bases; bases outside gene matches: 3. Germline lookup yields CDR1 WSHSY and CDR2 SAAADI. The CDR3 runs to 13 residues. The CDR3: CASALAGDYEQYF. DNA for the CDR3: TGCGCCAGCGCACTAGCGGGGGACTACGAGCAGTACTTC.

A word on this clonotype: A junction end diverges from the germline sequence, so it may reflect a read error. This chain links TRBV12-3 or TRBV12-4 with TRBJ1-5; tentative D call: TRBD1 (6 bases). This CDR3 is built from 13 residues. The CDR3 is CASSGGLNHPQHF. The CDR3 nucleotides are TGTGCCAGCAGTGGGGGGCTCAATCACCCCCAGCATTTT.

This clonotype was found many times. The rearrangement links TRBV12-3 or TRBV12-4 to TRBJ1-4; 9 nucleotides agree with TRBD1. This CDR3 contains 17 residues. Unmatched junction bases numbered 15, after V lost 5 bases and J lost 8 bases. The CDR3 nucleotides are TGTGCCAGCAGTAGCCGGACAGGGGCGGGCCTCGAGGAAAAACTGTTTTTT. Translated, it gives CASSSRTGAGLEEKLFF.

This clonotype was counted at least ten times. V usage is TRBV7-2 and J usage is TRBJ1-4; 8 bases agree with TRBD1. V gave up 5 bases and J gave up 8 bases; unmatched junction bases: 13. The V gene's germline CDR1 is SGHTA and CDR2 FQGNSA. This CDR3 is 16 amino acids long. This chain's CDR3 is CASSQGPGGGGEKLFF. The CDR3, as DNA: TGTGCCAGCAGCCAAGGCCCAGGGGGCGGCGGCGAAAAACTGTTTTTT.

This clonotype came up a few times. The J gene is TRBJ1-5, the V gene TRBV2; D is possibly TRBD1 (5 bases). The CDR3 runs to 13 residues. Trimming removed 8 bases from V and 4 bases from J, with 12 bases in between. Germline-derived CDR1 and CDR2 are SNHLY and FYNNEI. CDR3 DNA sequence: TGTGCCAGCGTGGGGCAGCAAAATCAGCCCCAGCATTTT. This sequence encodes CASVGQQNQPQHF.

The chain is built from TRBV6-2 or TRBV6-3 and TRBJ2-1; no definite D call. This CDR3 spans 13 amino acids. CDR1 MNHEY and CDR2 SVGEGT come from the germline V gene. V lost 4 bases, J lost 9 bases, and 13 bases lay in between. The CDR3 region has the DNA TGTGCCAGCAGTTCGTCCCGAGCACCTGAGCAGTTCTTC. Protein product: CASSSSRAPEQFF.

This CDR3 reads CASIASGGHNEQFF. The CDR3 DNA follows: TGTGCCAGCATAGCCTCGGGCGGGCACAATGAGCAGTTCTTC. This sequence joins TRBV12-3 or TRBV12-4 and TRBJ2-1; D perhaps matches TRBD2 (5 bases). The CDR3 covers 14 residues. V lost 7 bases, J lost 5 bases, and 15 bases lay in between.

This clonotype has only a few counts. Written as DNA, the CDR3 is TGTGCCAGCAGAATGGTTGGGACACGATATCAGCCCCAGCATTTT. This sequence encodes CASRMVGTRYQPQHF. V and J are TRBV6-1 and TRBJ1-5, with D maybe TRBD1 (6 bases). In germline, CDR1 is MNHNS, CDR2 SASEGT. This CDR3 contains 15 residues. Trimming took 6 bases from V and 5 from J, leaving 17 bases between them.

In its sample, this clonotype was seen many times. The chain is built from TRBV6-1 and TRBJ2-7; the D gene is possibly TRBD2 (5 bases). The germline V and J ends were trimmed by 10 bases and 6 bases, with 19 bases remaining between them. The CDR3 consists of 13 residues. Germline CDR1 reads MNHNS; CDR2 reads SASEGT. The CDR3 DNA reads TGTGCCAATGGAGGTAACCTCGCCGGCGAGCAGTACTTC. Amino acid sequence: CANGGNLAGEQYF.

There are many counts of this clonotype. V and J are TRBV7-2 and TRBJ1-1; D is ambiguous. V was clipped by 3 bases and J by 0 bases, with 8 bases between them. In germline, CDR1 is SGHTA, CDR2 FQGNSA. This CDR3 is built from 14 residues. Here the CDR3 reads CASSLRSMNTEAFF. The CDR3 region has the DNA TGTGCCAGCAGCTTGAGGTCAATGAACACTGAAGCTTTCTTT.

At least ten counts were recorded for this clonotype. This chain connects TRBV7-8 to TRBJ1-6; 8 bases match TRBD1. Losses at the gene ends were 3 bases for V and 10 bases for J; bases not matched to a gene: 11. The germline gives CDR1 SGHVS, CDR2 FQNEAQ. CDR3 length: 16 residues. CDR3 in DNA: TGTGCCAGCAGCTTGGGATCCAGGGGGCCGGGGTCACCCCTCCACTTT. It specifies CASSLGSRGPGSPLHF.

As to this clonotype: Just one base apart from a much larger clone, this may be a read error. The rearrangement uses TRBV7-8 and TRBJ1-1; a weak D match, TRBD1 (5 bases). The CDR3 runs to 12 residues. The germline V gene has CDR1 SGHVS and CDR2 FQNEAQ. CDR3 coding DNA: TGTGCCATCAGCTTAGTAAGGGACGGAGCTTTCTTT. Its translation: CAISLVRDGAFF.

This clonotype was seen many times. This chain connects TRBV6-6 to TRBJ2-1; D ambiguous. V shed 0 bases and J shed 7 bases, with 7 bases lying between them. This CDR3 spans 13 amino acids. Germline assignment: CDR1 MNHNY and CDR2 SVGAGI (reference sequence). The CDR3, as DNA: TGTGCCAGCAGTTACTCGCGTGGGAATGAGCAGTTCTTC. It yields the protein CASSYSRGNEQFF.

In this sample, this clonotype turned up a few times. This rearrangement joins TRBV7-9 to TRBJ1-3, with D perhaps matching TRBD1 (6 bases). The CDR3 sequence is 17 residues long. Trimming pared 3 bases from V and 0 bases from J, leaving 15 bases between. CDR1 SEHNR and CDR2 FQNEAQ come from the germline V gene (reference sequence). The CDR3 sequence: CASSFVPGQRSGNTIYF. CDR3 bases: TGTGCCAGCAGCTTTGTCCCCGGACAGCGCTCTGGAAACACCATATATTTT.

This clonotype appeared a few times. The chain employs TRBV7-2 and TRBJ2-7; 14 bases line up with TRBD2. CDR3 length: 19 amino acids. CDR1 SGHTA and CDR2 FQGNSA come from the germline V gene. After removal of 3 bases from V and 0 bases from J, the junction contained 10 bases not matched to a gene. Here the CDR3 reads CASSFLGGLAGAPSYEQYF. The CDR3, as DNA: TGTGCCAGCAGCTTCCTGGGGGGACTAGCGGGAGCACCCTCCTACGAGCAGTACTTC.

This chain links TRBV6-5 with TRBJ2-1, with 10 bases lining up with TRBD2. Germline-derived CDR1 and CDR2 are MNHEY and SVGAGI. This CDR3 spans 16 amino acids. V shed 0 bases and J 6 bases; nucleotides not matched to a gene: 5. In DNA, the CDR3 is TGTGCCAGCAGTTACTCGGGGCTAGCGGGAGCCAATGAGCAGTTCTTC. It yields the protein CASSYSGLAGANEQFF.

The chain joins TRBV7-4 to TRBJ1-4; possible D gene TRBD1, 5 bases. Deletions cut 5 bases from V and 5 bases from J, with 12 bases between. The germline gives CDR1 SGHVT, CDR2 SQSDAQ. The CDR3 length is 14 residues. DNA for the CDR3: TGTGCCAGCAGCGTCAGGGTGGGGAATGAAAAACTGTTTTTT. It specifies CASSVRVGNEKLFF.

This clonotype was observed at least ten times. V is TRBV2 and J is TRBJ2-2, with a possible D match to TRBD2 (7 bases). The V gene's germline CDR1 is SNHLY and CDR2 FYNNEI. Trimming took off 6 bases at V and 2 bases at J, with 22 bases between the two ends. The CDR3 sequence is 18 residues long. For the CDR3, the DNA is TGTGCCAGCAGGAGGGGGGCGCTGGCGGGGGATAACACCGGGGAGCTGTTTTTT. The encoded protein is CASRRGALAGDNTGELFF.

For this clonotype: A junction boundary mismatches the germline segment, possibly from a read error. V is TRBV12-3 or TRBV12-4 and J is TRBJ1-2; D is uncertain. The CDR3 runs to 12 residues. The CDR3 reads CTSSLKVRSLSF. The CDR3 region has the DNA TGTACCAGCAGTTTAAAGGTCAGAAGTCTCTCCTTC.

This clonotype was seen a handful of times. This chain connects TRBV6-1 to TRBJ1-2; D may be TRBD1 (6 bases). CDR3 length: 17 amino acids. Germline CDR1 is MNHNS and CDR2 is SASEGT. Trimming cost V 5 bases and J 4 bases, with 23 bases left between them. The CDR3 nucleotides read TGTGCCAGCAGTCCCCCCGTAGACAGGCTGACGGGCTATGGCTACACCTTC. It is translated as CASSPPVDRLTGYGYTF.

The table lists this clonotype with a few counts. The chain recombines TRBV6-5 with TRBJ1-1; unclear D gene. This CDR3 is built from 14 residues. The germline V and J ends were trimmed by 6 bases and 5 bases, with 16 bases remaining between them. CDR1 is MNHEY and CDR2 is SVGAGI in the germline V gene. CDR3 coding DNA: TGTGCCAGCAGCCCCAAGACCGTCCGGACTGAAGCTTTCTTT. It encodes CASSPKTVRTEAFF.

In its sample, this clonotype was seen many times. The J gene is TRBJ1-4, the V gene TRBV4-1, with D unresolved. V dropped 0 bases and J dropped 7 bases, with 18 bases sitting between them. CDR1 is MGHRA and CDR2 is YSYEKL in the germline V gene. The CDR3 length is 17 residues. CDR3 sequence reads: CASSQDPVVANIEKLFF. The CDR3, as DNA: TGCGCCAGCAGCCAAGATCCGGTAGTTGCGAATATTGAAAAACTGTTTTTT.

This clonotype has more than one count but fewer than ten. V gene TRBV7-3 combines with J gene TRBJ1-5, with D unresolved. Trimming pared 0 bases from V and 7 bases from J, leaving 7 bases between. The length of the CDR3 is 13 residues. Germline lookup yields CDR1 SGHTA and CDR2 FQGTGA. The CDR3 DNA follows: TGTGCCAGCAGCTTAACCCCTAGGCAGCCCCAGCATTTT. Protein sequence: CASSLTPRQPQHF.

This clonotype was found many times. V and J are TRBV11-3 and TRBJ2-5; D gene ambiguous. CDR3 length: 13 amino acids. The V and J ends lost 5 bases and 4 bases respectively, with 11 bases between them. CDR1 SGHNT and CDR2 YENEEA come from the germline V gene. CDR3 sequence reads: CASSPPGGETQYF. In DNA, the CDR3 is TGTGCCAGCAGCCCCCCCGGTGGAGAGACCCAGTACTTC. Using reference TRBV11-3 and TRBJ2-5 for the parts outside the CDR3, the full variable domain is EAGVVQSPRYKIIEKKQPVAFWCNPISGHNTLYWYLQNLGQGPELLIRYENEEAVDDSQLPKDRFSAERLKGVDSTLKIQPAELGDSAVYLCASSPPGGETQYFGPGTRLLVL.

This chain connects TRBV5-1 to TRBJ2-3; the D gene is possibly TRBD1 (6 bases). This CDR3 region has 14 residues. Germline-derived CDR1 and CDR2 are SGHRS and YFSETQ. V was pared by 4 bases and J by 5 bases, with 14 bases between. The CDR3 bases are TGCGCCAGCAGCCCAGGACAGATGGTAGATACGCAGTATTTT. Translating gives CASSPGQMVDTQYF.

This rearrangement joins TRBV3-1 to TRBJ2-1, with a possible D match to TRBD2 (7 bases). The CDR3 spans 15 residues. Between the trimmed V and J ends, which lost 4 bases and 6 bases, there was a span of 16 bases. Germline V lookup: CDR1 LGHDT, CDR2 YNNKEL (reference sequence). CDR3 loop: CASSLLWGGSNEQFF. Here the CDR3 DNA reads TGTGCCAGCAGCCTGCTTTGGGGGGGCAGCAATGAGCAGTTCTTC.